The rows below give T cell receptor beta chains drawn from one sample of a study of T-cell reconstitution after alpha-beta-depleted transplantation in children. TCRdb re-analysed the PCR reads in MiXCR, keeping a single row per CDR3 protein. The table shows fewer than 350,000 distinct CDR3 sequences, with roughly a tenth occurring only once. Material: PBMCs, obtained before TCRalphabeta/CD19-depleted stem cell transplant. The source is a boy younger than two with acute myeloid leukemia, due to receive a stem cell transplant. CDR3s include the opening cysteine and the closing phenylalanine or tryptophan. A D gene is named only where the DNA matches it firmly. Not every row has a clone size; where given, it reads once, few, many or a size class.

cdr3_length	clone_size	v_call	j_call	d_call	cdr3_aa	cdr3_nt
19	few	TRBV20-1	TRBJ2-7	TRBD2	CSARWAGSSGGVNLYEQYF	TGCAGTGCTAGGTGGGCCGGGAGTAGCGGGGGGGTCAACCTCTACGAGCAGTACTTC
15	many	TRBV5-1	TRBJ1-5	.	CASSMGGGVNQPQHF	TGCGCCAGCAGTATGGGGGGAGGGGTCAATCAGCCCCAGCATTTT
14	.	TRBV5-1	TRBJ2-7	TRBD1	CASSSGTETYEQYF	TGCGCCAGCAGCTCGGGGACAGAGACCTACGAGCAGTACTTC
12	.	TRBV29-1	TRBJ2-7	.	CSVGDRWDEQYF	TGCAGCGTTGGGGACCGATGGGACGAGCAGTACTTC
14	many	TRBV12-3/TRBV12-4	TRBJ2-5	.	CASSNSHLGETQYF	TGTGCCAGCAGCAATTCCCATCTTGGAGAGACCCAGTACTTC
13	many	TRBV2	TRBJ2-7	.	CASSRDKPYEQYF	TGTGCCAGCAGTCGGGACAAACCCTACGAGCAGTACTTC
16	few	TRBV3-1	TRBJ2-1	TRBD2	CASSQPSGSTYNEQFF	TGTGCCAGCAGCCAGCCCAGCGGGAGTACGTACAATGAGCAGTTCTTC
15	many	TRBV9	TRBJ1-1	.	CASSVGGDLNTEAFF	TGTGCCAGCAGCGTGGGAGGGGACTTGAACACTGAAGCTTTCTTT
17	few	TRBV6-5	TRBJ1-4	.	CASSYSGGAGSNEKLFF	TGTGCCAGCAGTTACTCGGGAGGGGCTGGGTCTAATGAAAAACTGTTTTTT
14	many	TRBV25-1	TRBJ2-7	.	CASSERQVTYEQYF	TGTGCCAGCAGTGAAAGGCAGGTGACCTACGAGCAGTACTTC
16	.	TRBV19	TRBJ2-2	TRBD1	CASSFPGQGLTGELFF	TGTGCCAGTAGTTTTCCGGGACAGGGTCTCACCGGGGAGCTGTTTTTT
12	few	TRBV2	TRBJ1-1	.	CASSKVNTEAFF	TGTGCCAGCAGTAAAGTGAACACTGAAGCTTTCTTT
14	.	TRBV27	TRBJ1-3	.	CASSTSGQGNTIYF	.
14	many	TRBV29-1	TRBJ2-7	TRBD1	CSVEDPGTGYEQYF	TGCAGCGTTGAAGATCCCGGGACAGGGTACGAGCAGTACTTC
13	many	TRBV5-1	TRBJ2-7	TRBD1	CASSWDRGGEQYF	TGCGCCAGCAGCTGGGACAGGGGTGGCGAGCAGTACTTC
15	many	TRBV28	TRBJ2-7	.	CASSLTQGSPYEQYF	TGTGCCAGCAGTTTAACGCAGGGGAGTCCATACGAGCAGTACTTC
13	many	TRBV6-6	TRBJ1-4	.	CASSYSKREKLFF	TGTGCCAGCAGTTACTCGAAGAGGGAAAAACTGTTTTTT
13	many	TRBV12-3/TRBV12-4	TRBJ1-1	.	CASSFIDATEAFF	TGTGCCAGCAGTTTCATAGACGCAACTGAAGCTTTCTTT
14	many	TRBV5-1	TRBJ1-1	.	CASSLDDLDTEAFF	TGCGCCAGCAGCTTGGACGACCTTGACACTGAAGCTTTCTTT
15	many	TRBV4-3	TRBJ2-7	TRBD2	CASSHMGLAGDEQYF	TGCGCCAGCAGCCATATGGGACTAGCGGGAGACGAGCAGTACTTC
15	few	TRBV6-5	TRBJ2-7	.	CASSYRQGRGYEQYF	TGTGCCAGCAGTTACCGGCAGGGTAGGGGCTACGAGCAGTACTTC
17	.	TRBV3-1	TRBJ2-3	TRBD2	CACSQESKTSGRDTQYF	TGTGCCTGCAGCCAAGAAAGCAAGACTAGCGGGAGAGATACGCAGTATTTT
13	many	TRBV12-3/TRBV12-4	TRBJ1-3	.	CASSLGVGNTIYF	TGTGCCAGCAGTTTAGGGGTCGGAAACACCATATATTTT
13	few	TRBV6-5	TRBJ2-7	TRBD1	CASRRRDSYEQYF	TGTGCCAGCAGAAGACGGGACAGCTACGAGCAGTACTTC
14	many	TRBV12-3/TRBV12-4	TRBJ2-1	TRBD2	CASSLSGRGDEQFF	TGTGCCAGCAGCCTTAGCGGGAGAGGGGATGAGCAGTTCTTC
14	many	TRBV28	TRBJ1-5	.	CASTMGWGNQPQHF	TGTGCCAGCACTATGGGATGGGGCAATCAGCCCCAGCATTTT
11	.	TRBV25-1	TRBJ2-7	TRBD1	CASSGGTGCSF	TGTGCCAGCAGTGGTGGGACAGGGTGTTCCTTC
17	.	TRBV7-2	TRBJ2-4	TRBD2	CASSSQQASGSRNIQYF	TGTGCCAGCAGCTCCCAACAGGCTAGCGGGAGTCGGAACATTCAGTACTTC
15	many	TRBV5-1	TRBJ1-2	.	CASSFSTGGLYGYTF	TGCGCCAGCAGCTTTTCAACGGGGGGACTCTATGGCTACACCTTC
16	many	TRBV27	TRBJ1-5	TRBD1	CASPFGQDVSNQPQHF	TGTGCCAGCCCCTTCGGACAGGACGTTAGCAATCAGCCCCAGCATTTT
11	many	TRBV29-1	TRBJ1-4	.	CSVRTLEKLFF	TGCAGCGTTAGGACATTAGAAAAACTGTTTTTT
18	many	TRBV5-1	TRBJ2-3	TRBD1	CASSRIRPGQGGTDTQYF	TGCGCCAGCAGCCGGATTCGGCCGGGACAGGGGGGTACAGATACGCAGTATTTT
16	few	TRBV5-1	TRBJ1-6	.	CASRQGQNLYNSPLHF	TGCGCCAGCAGGCAGGGACAAAATCTCTATAATTCACCCCTCCACTTT
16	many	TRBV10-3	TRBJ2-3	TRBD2	CAISEVGLGGADTQYF	TGTGCCATCAGTGAGGTAGGACTAGGAGGAGCAGATACGCAGTATTTT
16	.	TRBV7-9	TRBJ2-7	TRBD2	CASSLGNSGRTVEQYF	TGTGCCAGCAGCTTAGGTAATAGCGGGAGGACTGTCGAGCAGTACTTC
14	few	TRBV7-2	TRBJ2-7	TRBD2	CASSLLRGGHEQYF	TGTGCCAGCAGCTTACTCCGGGGGGGCCACGAGCAGTACTTC
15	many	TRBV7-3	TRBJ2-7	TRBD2	CASSRGASGRDEQYF	TGTGCCAGCAGCCGAGGGGCTAGCGGGAGAGACGAGCAGTACTTC